The T cell receptor (beta chain) under discussion was sequenced for a study of circulating and synovial CD4+ cells in juvenile arthritis. The CDR3 contains 15 residues. J was trimmed by 4 bases and V by 2 bases; bases with no gene match: 5. Germline-derived CDR1 and CDR2 are SGHTA and FQGTGA. TCRdb's table, derived via immunoSEQ multiplex PCR, lists solely in-frame clones and lacks some. The table lists under 35,000 clones, roughly 95% of them singletons. Samples derive from patients with active juvenile idiopathic arthritis. Study findings and constraints: T cell genome counts differed by at least an order of magnitude between CPL and CD4 samples.

A note on this clone: The antigen is unknown.

Material for sequencing was CD4+ T cells from blood. V and J are TRBV7-3 and TRBJ2-5, with TRBD2 matching over 9 bases. The receptor comes from a human donor with juvenile idiopathic arthritis. This CDR3 reads CASSLAGGPAETQYF. CDR3 bases: TGTGCCAGCAGCTTAGCGGGAGGGCCCGCAGAGACCCAGTACTTC.